These T cell receptor beta chains were read from a single sample in a study of PD-L1 blockade in urothelial cancer. TCRdb's copy holds only in-frame clones and misses some; the assay was immunoSEQ multiplex PCR. Among 60,000 or so clones listed, almost 85% were seen once. This specimen was PBMCs, taken around atezolizumab (anti-PD-L1) treatment. The origin of the receptors is a man between 65 and 85 years old with urothelial cancer. CDR3s include the opening cysteine and the closing phenylalanine or tryptophan. Each record gives: clone size, D gene, J gene, V gene, CDR3 protein, CDR3 DNA. A D gene is named only where the DNA matches it firmly. Only part of the rows carry a size: once, few, many, or a class if the clone is expanded.

abundance: NA
d_gene: NA
j_gene: TRBJ1-2
v_gene: TRBV19
CDR3aa: CASGSPSALSAYGYTF
CDR3nt: TGTGCCAGTGGTAGCCCCTCCGCCTTAAGCGCCTATGGCTACACCTTC

abundance: few
d_gene: NA
j_gene: TRBJ1-5
v_gene: TRBV10-2
CDR3aa: CASSAQIGNQPQHF
CDR3nt: TGCGCCAGCAGTGCACAGATCGGCAATCAGCCCCAGCATTTT

abundance: NA
d_gene: TRBD1
j_gene: TRBJ2-7
v_gene: TRBV25-1
CDR3aa: CASSPGTGTYEQYF
CDR3nt: TGTGCCAGCAGCCCCGGGACAGGGACCTACGAGCAGTACTTC

abundance: few
d_gene: NA
j_gene: TRBJ2-1
v_gene: TRBV6-1
CDR3aa: CASSAGSYNEQFF
CDR3nt: TGTGCCAGCAGTGCGGGTTCCTACAATGAGCAGTTCTTC

abundance: NA
d_gene: NA
j_gene: TRBJ2-1
v_gene: TRBV11-2
CDR3aa: CASSSQGAGSYNEQFF
CDR3nt: TGTGCCAGCAGCTCCCAAGGGGCTGGATCCTACAATGAGCAGTTCTTC

abundance: NA
d_gene: NA
j_gene: TRBJ1-1
v_gene: TRBV2
CDR3aa: CACHNVDKVEAFF
CDR3nt: TGTGCCTGCCACAATGTGGACAAGGTTGAAGCTTTCTTT

abundance: NA
d_gene: TRBD2
j_gene: TRBJ2-7
v_gene: TRBV5-1
CDR3aa: CASSSLGGSAYEQYF
CDR3nt: TGCGCCAGCAGCTCCTTAGGCGGGAGTGCTTACGAGCAGTACTTC

abundance: NA
d_gene: NA
j_gene: TRBJ1-1
v_gene: TRBV27
CDR3aa: CASSLYKGGEDTEAFF
CDR3nt: TGTGCCAGCAGTTTATACAAGGGAGGAGAGGACACTGAAGCTTTCTTT

abundance: once
d_gene: TRBD2
j_gene: TRBJ2-3
v_gene: TRBV2
CDR3aa: CASSGQAGDTDTQYF
CDR3nt: TGTGCCAGCAGTGGCCAAGCGGGAGACACAGATACGCAGTATTTT

abundance: once
d_gene: TRBD2
j_gene: TRBJ2-2
v_gene: TRBV2
CDR3aa: CASSEAISGGGNGELFF
CDR3nt: TGTGCCAGCAGTGAAGCGATTAGCGGGGGGGGGAACGGGGAGCTGTTTTTT

abundance: NA
d_gene: TRBD1
j_gene: TRBJ2-7
v_gene: TRBV5-6
CDR3aa: CASSFYTGGFYEQYF
CDR3nt: TGTGCCAGCAGCTTTTATACAGGGGGCTTCTACGAGCAGTACTTC

abundance: NA
d_gene: NA
j_gene: TRBJ2-7
v_gene: TRBV4-1
CDR3aa: CASSQDRAYEQYF
CDR3nt: TGCGCCAGCAGCCAAGACAGGGCCTACGAGCAGTACTTC

abundance: NA
d_gene: TRBD1
j_gene: TRBJ2-1
v_gene: TRBV5-1
CDR3aa: CASSLPGTVFANYNEQFF
CDR3nt: TGCGCCAGCAGCTTGCCCGGGACAGTTTTCGCAAATTACAATGAGCAGTTCTTC

abundance: NA
d_gene: TRBD1
j_gene: TRBJ1-3
v_gene: TRBV5-1
CDR3aa: CASSSSFPAGGRSGNTIYF
CDR3nt: TGCGCCAGCAGCTCCTCTTTTCCCGCAGGGGGCCGCTCTGGAAACACCATATATTTT

abundance: NA
d_gene: NA
j_gene: TRBJ2-2
v_gene: TRBV15
CDR3aa: CATSTEAAGELFF
CDR3nt: TGTGCCACCAGCACAGAGGCTGCCGGGGAGCTGTTTTTT

abundance: NA
d_gene: TRBD1
j_gene: TRBJ2-7
v_gene: TRBV5-1
CDR3aa: CASSRDRDEQYF
CDR3nt: TGCGCCAGCAGCCGAGACAGGGACGAGCAGTACTTC

abundance: NA
d_gene: NA
j_gene: TRBJ2-7
v_gene: TRBV5-1
CDR3aa: CASSFTGFSTTGEQYF
CDR3nt: TGCGCCAGCAGTTTTACAGGGTTTTCTACTACTGGGGAGCAGTACTTC

abundance: NA
d_gene: TRBD1
j_gene: TRBJ2-1
v_gene: TRBV30
CDR3aa: CAWDRGLYNEQFF
CDR3nt: TGTGCCTGGGACAGGGGGCTTTACAATGAGCAGTTCTTC

abundance: few
d_gene: NA
j_gene: TRBJ2-1
v_gene: TRBV19
CDR3aa: CASSVLARSSYNEQFF
CDR3nt: TGTGCCAGTAGTGTCCTAGCTCGGAGCTCCTACAATGAGCAGTTCTTC

abundance: once
d_gene: NA
j_gene: TRBJ2-7
v_gene: TRBV11-3
CDR3aa: CASSPRGDSYEQYF
CDR3nt: TGTGCCAGCAGCCCTAGGGGCGACTCCTACGAGCAGTACTTC

abundance: NA
d_gene: NA
j_gene: TRBJ2-1
v_gene: TRBV6-5
CDR3aa: CASGRGVSEQFF
CDR3nt: TGTGCCAGCGGGAGGGGGGTGAGTGAGCAGTTCTTC

abundance: NA
d_gene: NA
j_gene: TRBJ1-5
v_gene: TRBV30
CDR3aa: CAWSVGEGNQPQHF
CDR3nt: TGTGCCTGGAGTGTAGGGGAGGGGAACCAGCCCCAGCATTTT

abundance: few
d_gene: NA
j_gene: TRBJ2-5
v_gene: TRBV30
CDR3aa: CAWSEQGETQYF
CDR3nt: TGTGCCTGGAGTGAACAGGGAGAGACCCAGTACTTC

abundance: NA
d_gene: NA
j_gene: TRBJ1-2
v_gene: TRBV2
CDR3aa: CASTQGRRTFDGYTF
CDR3nt: TGTGCCAGCACTCAAGGGAGGCGGACGTTCGATGGCTACACCTTC

abundance: NA
d_gene: NA
j_gene: TRBJ2-6
v_gene: TRBV2
CDR3aa: CASSDRVGANVLTF
CDR3nt: TGTGCCAGCAGTGACAGGGTCGGGGCCAACGTCCTGACTTTC

abundance: NA
d_gene: TRBD2
j_gene: TRBJ2-7
v_gene: TRBV7-9
CDR3aa: CASSLRTSGYEQYF
CDR3nt: TGTGCCAGCAGCTTACGTACTAGCGGCTACGAGCAGTACTTC

abundance: few
d_gene: NA
j_gene: TRBJ1-1
v_gene: TRBV6-1
CDR3aa: CASSEGGIREAFF
CDR3nt: TGTGCCAGCAGTGAAGGAGGGATTAGGGAAGCTTTCTTT

abundance: NA
d_gene: NA
j_gene: TRBJ1-1
v_gene: TRBV29-1
CDR3aa: CSVEEGGASEAFF
CDR3nt: TGCAGCGTTGAAGAGGGTGGGGCTTCTGAAGCTTTCTTT

abundance: NA
d_gene: TRBD1
j_gene: TRBJ2-7
v_gene: TRBV6-5
CDR3aa: CASSYSRDRGVEQYF
CDR3nt: TGTGCCAGCAGTTACTCGCGGGACAGGGGGGTCGAGCAGTACTTC

abundance: NA
d_gene: NA
j_gene: TRBJ1-1
v_gene: TRBV21-1
CDR3aa: CASSILVLGDRGNQEVSRIEAFF
CDR3nt: TGTGCCAGCAGCATCCTTGTACTAGGGGACAGGGGGAATCAAGAGGTGTCTCGGATTGAAGCTTTCTTT

abundance: NA
d_gene: NA
j_gene: TRBJ1-5
v_gene: TRBV6-1
CDR3aa: CASSDVRTVSNQPQHF
CDR3nt: TGTGCCAGCAGTGACGTCCGGACAGTAAGCAATCAGCCCCAGCATTTT

abundance: NA
d_gene: TRBD1
j_gene: TRBJ1-1
v_gene: TRBV28
CDR3aa: CASSYRGLLGTEAFF
CDR3nt: TGTGCCAGCAGTTACAGGGGGCTTCTGGGCACTGAAGCTTTCTTT

abundance: NA
d_gene: NA
j_gene: TRBJ2-5
v_gene: TRBV27
CDR3aa: CASSPDGETQYF
CDR3nt: TGTGCCAGCAGTCCAGACGGGGAGACCCAGTACTTC

abundance: NA
d_gene: TRBD1
j_gene: TRBJ2-7
v_gene: TRBV9
CDR3aa: CASSGGTGELYEQYF
CDR3nt: TGTGCCAGCAGCGGCGGGACAGGGGAACTCTACGAGCAGTACTTC

abundance: NA
d_gene: NA
j_gene: TRBJ2-3
v_gene: TRBV29-1
CDR3aa: CSAEGRDTDTQYF
CDR3nt: TGCAGCGCTGAGGGCAGGGACACAGATACGCAGTATTTT

abundance: NA
d_gene: NA
j_gene: TRBJ2-7
v_gene: TRBV28
CDR3aa: CASSSSDTTYEQYF
CDR3nt: TGTGCCAGCAGTTCCTCGGACACCACCTACGAGCAGTACTTC

abundance: NA
d_gene: NA
j_gene: TRBJ2-3
v_gene: TRBV6-1
CDR3aa: CASSLATDTQYF
CDR3nt: TGTGCCAGCAGTCTAGCCACAGATACGCAGTATTTT

abundance: NA
d_gene: TRBD2
j_gene: TRBJ2-3
v_gene: TRBV5-1
CDR3aa: CASKLAGESDTQYF
CDR3nt: TGCGCCAGCAAACTAGCGGGAGAGTCAGATACGCAGTATTTT

abundance: NA
d_gene: TRBD1
j_gene: TRBJ1-1
v_gene: TRBV15
CDR3aa: CATSRGTGGGGEAFF
CDR3nt: TGTGCCACCAGCAGAGGAACAGGGGGGGGTGGTGAAGCTTTCTTT

abundance: NA
d_gene: TRBD2
j_gene: TRBJ2-7
v_gene: TRBV4-2
CDR3aa: CASSQGAGASYEQYF
CDR3nt: TGTGCCAGCAGCCAGGGAGCGGGAGCTTCCTACGAGCAGTACTTC

abundance: NA
d_gene: TRBD1
j_gene: TRBJ1-2
v_gene: TRBV4-1
CDR3aa: CASRRGQGEYYGYTF
CDR3nt: TGCGCCAGCAGGAGGGGACAGGGGGAGTACTATGGCTACACCTTC

abundance: NA
d_gene: TRBD1
j_gene: TRBJ2-2
v_gene: TRBV6-1
CDR3aa: CASGTGGGTGELFF
CDR3nt: TGTGCCAGCGGGACAGGGGGCGGCACCGGGGAGCTGTTTTTT

abundance: NA
d_gene: NA
j_gene: TRBJ2-1
v_gene: TRBV7-9
CDR3aa: CASSLEHSALASYNEQFF
CDR3nt: TGTGCCAGCAGCTTAGAGCACTCGGCACTAGCATCCTACAATGAGCAGTTCTTC

abundance: NA
d_gene: TRBD1
j_gene: TRBJ1-5
v_gene: TRBV5-1
CDR3aa: CASSRTGGNQPQHF
CDR3nt: TGCGCCAGCAGCCGTACAGGGGGCAATCAGCCCCAGCATTTT

abundance: NA
d_gene: TRBD2
j_gene: TRBJ2-3
v_gene: TRBV18
CDR3aa: CASSPRTSGDSTDTQYF
CDR3nt: TGTGCCAGCTCACCGCGGACTAGCGGGGACAGCACAGATACGCAGTATTTT

abundance: NA
d_gene: TRBD2
j_gene: TRBJ2-1
v_gene: TRBV19
CDR3aa: CASSRGGAGGPNEQFF
CDR3nt: TGTGCCAGTAGTCGAGGGGGAGCGGGAGGGCCCAATGAGCAGTTCTTC

abundance: NA
d_gene: TRBD1
j_gene: TRBJ1-2
v_gene: TRBV5-8
CDR3aa: CASSSGTGIYGYTF
CDR3nt: TGTGCCAGCAGCTCCGGGACAGGGATTTATGGCTACACCTTC